Described below is a single TCR beta chain sequence and its context. Its antigen is still unknown. No base-level quality is on record; no much larger clone is a single base apart. The sample is drawn from a study of T-cell memory formation after mild COVID-19 (dated by TCRdb to the early 2020s). About the investigation overall: TCR sequence clusters from the two donors were largely donor specific. Longitudinal TCRalpha and TCRbeta repertoire sequencing tracked T-cell clones expanding and contracting after mild COVID-19 in two donors. The cohort was made up of two young adult volunteers, one female and one male, who were previously healthy. Results and caveats for the whole study, not just this receptor: Only a couple of mild cases were covered in the study, and larger cohorts including severe cases with pre-infection samples were considered necessary. Balanced CD4/CD8 phenotypes were observed for clones contracting from day 15 to 85, whereas a bias towards CD4+ was observed for a second wave of clones expanding from day 15 to 37. Some responding clones were detected in pre-infection memory, suggesting pre-existing cross-reactive memory T cells joined the SARS-CoV-2 response. SARS-CoV-2 specificity was not confirmed for the second-wave clones peaking on day 37. Contracting CD4+ clones were located mainly in the CM and EM memory subsets, whereas CD8+ clones were found to be enriched in EMRA.

Ficoll-Paque density gradient centrifugation was the method used to isolate PBMCs. These reads were obtained on an Illumina NovaSeq 6000. Using 5'RACE with constant-segment primers, TCRalpha and TCRbeta cDNA libraries were constructed, with sample barcodes and unique molecular identifiers added in the process. Trizol reagent was used to extract RNA from every sample. Libraries were amplified in two PCR steps, with a second sample barcode and Illumina TruSeq adapters added in the second step. The libraries were sequenced on an Illumina NovaSeq using 2 x 150 bp paired-end reads. The published analysis was carried out like this. Reads were demultiplexed and collapsed into UMI-guided consensus sequences with migec v1.2.7. Using mixcr v2.1.11, UMI consensuses were aligned to TRA and TRB V and J templates and then assembled into clonotypes. Clonotypes were classified as expanded or contracted when called significant by both edgeR and NoisET, with noise models trained on biological replicates. For edgeR calls, the thresholds were a false discovery rate-adjusted p below 0.01 and a log2 fold-change of 1. As an exploratory analysis of dynamics, PCA with hierarchical clustering was applied to max-normalized trajectories of the 1000 most abundant clonotypes. Separately sequenced CD4+ and CD8+ repertoires were used to assign a CD4 or CD8 phenotype to each responding clone. Clones were called with MiXCR by TCRdb after fastp trimmed the public reads at Q25, and only in-frame beta chains were retained. Here each entry gathers all rows of one CDR3 protein and keeps the most common genes and DNA. TCRdb, not the original authors, processed these V and J calls. The sample table contains some 57,000 distinct CDR3 sequences; only one count was recorded for 10% to 15% of them. 24% of the sample is taken by the ten largest.

Spanning cysteine to phenylalanine, the CDR3 consists of 15 amino acids. The kept DNA is CDR3 alone, 45 bases in frame from the first base. V trim: 2 bases; J trim: 6 bases; unmatched bases: 4. The germline V gene (reference sequence) gives CDR1 as SGHNT and CDR2 as YYREEE. Here the chain combines TRBV5-4 and TRBJ2-3; 12 junctional bases match TRBD2. The material sequenced was PBMCs or a T cell subset sorted from them (not recorded which). The clonotype was recovered from a man aged 18 to 30 who had mild COVID-19 (a few samples of this study predate the infection). The sample titles of this study are shuffled in the database, so cell type and time point are left out; the donor was told from shared clones. Here is the DNA: TGTGCCAGCAGCTTATCTAGCGGGGGGGCCGATACGCAGTATTTT. This gives the protein CASSLSSGGADTQYF.